The 16 T cell receptor beta chains reported below all come from one sample, sequenced in a study of control samples from healthy donors and cancer patients. Sequencing used immunoSEQ multiplex PCR; TCRdb keeps in-frame clones, though not all of them. The table includes roughly 100,000 clones, around 89% detected once. Sequencing was performed on PBMCs. The receptor set was obtained from a man aged 55 to 70 with lung cancer.

The J gene is TRBJ2-6, the V gene TRBV10-2; 8 bases align to TRBD1. The germline V gene encodes CDR1 WSHSY and CDR2 SAAADI. The CDR3 extends over 17 amino acids. The junction had 7 bases not matched to a gene; V was cut back by 6 bases and J by 0 bases. CDR3 DNA sequence: TGCGCCAGCAGCCCCGGGACAGGCCGCTCTGGGGCCAACGTCCTGACTTTC. It encodes CASSPGTGRSGANVLTF.

This rearrangement joins TRBV30 to TRBJ2-4, with D hard to call. The germline CDR1 and CDR2 sequences are GTSNPN and SVGIG (reference sequence). Between the trimmed V and J ends, which lost 2 bases and 5 bases, there was a span of 7 bases. This CDR3 spans 12 amino acids. The CDR3 region has the DNA TGTGCCTGGAGTATAACCCAAAACATTCAGTACTTC. It translates to CAWSITQNIQYF.

This sequence joins TRBV6-5 and TRBJ1-3, with D unclear. The CDR3 loop spans 14 amino acids. Trimming left V 5 bases short and J 0 bases short, with 8 bases between. Per the germline V gene, CDR1 is MNHEY and CDR2 is SVGAGI. CDR3 DNA: TGTGCCAGCAGTCCGAGTTTCTCTGGAAACACCATATATTTT. Translating gives CASSPSFSGNTIYF.

This chain links TRBV24-1 with TRBJ1-6; D remains unclear. Germline V gives CDR1 KGHDR, CDR2 SFDVKD. The CDR3 consists of 12 residues. Trimming cost V 4 bases and J 6 bases, with 3 bases left between them. CDR3 DNA sequence: TGTGCCACCAGTGACGGTAATTCACCCCTCCACTTT. Translated: CATSDGNSPLHF.

This chain joins TRBV5-4 and TRBJ2-3; unclear D gene. CDR1 is SGHNT, CDR2 YYREEE, per germline (reference sequence). Trimming removed 1 base from V and 4 bases from J, with 13 bases in between. The CDR3 covers 15 residues. CDR3 in amino acids: CASSLKLVGSDTQYF. The DNA of the CDR3 is TGTGCCAGCAGCTTGAAACTCGTAGGGTCAGATACGCAGTATTTT.

The chain combines TRBV4-2 with TRBJ2-1; D gene unclear. The CDR3 length is 13 residues. The V end lost 0 bases, the J end lost 5 bases, and 5 bases lay between the germline ends. Germline V gene data show CDR1 as LGHNA and CDR2 as YNFKEQ. CDR3 nucleotide sequence: TGTGCCAGCAGCCAAGACAGTCACAATGAGCAGTTCTTC. Translating it yields CASSQDSHNEQFF.

J is TRBJ1-6 and V is TRBV2; D is ambiguous. The CDR3 runs 15 residues. V gave up 2 bases and J gave up 4 bases, with 9 bases separating them. Per germline, CDR1 SNHLY and CDR2 FYNNEI. The CDR3 is CASSERRNYNSPLHF. CDR3 nucleotide sequence: TGTGCCAGCAGTGAACGGAGGAATTATAATTCACCCCTCCACTTT.

The gene calls are TRBV6-5 and TRBJ1-1, with a possible D match to TRBD1 (5 bases). The CDR3 spans 15 residues. CDR1 is MNHEY and CDR2 is SVGAGI in the germline V gene. V was trimmed by 5 bases and J by 1 base, leaving 14 bases between them. This CDR3 reads CASSNGGPPNTEAFF. CDR3 DNA sequence: TGTGCCAGCAGTAACGGGGGACCACCGAACACTGAAGCTTTCTTT.

This clone was seen a single time. The V and J genes are TRBV5-1 and TRBJ2-2; D remains unclear. Trimming cost V 3 bases and J 6 bases, with 9 bases left between them. CDR3 size: 13 residues. Germline CDR1 reads SGHRS; CDR2 reads YFSETQ. CDR3 DNA: TGCGCCAGCAGCTCTCGTAGCCCCGGGGAGCTGTTTTTT. This sequence encodes CASSSRSPGELFF. Full variable domain (rest looked up from reference TRBV5-1 and TRBJ2-2): KAGVTQTPRYLIKTRGQQVTLSCSPISGHRSVSWYQQTPGQGLQFLFEYFSETQRNKGNFPGRFSGRQFSNSRSEMNVSTLELGDSALYLCASSSRSPGELFFGEGSRLTVL.

This chain joins TRBV2 and TRBJ1-2, with D maybe TRBD1 (6 bases). The ends were cut back, 7 bases at V and 2 bases at J, with 14 bases in the middle. Germline loops: CDR1 SNHLY, CDR2 FYNNEI. This CDR3 comprises 14 residues. The CDR3 spells CASTWGRGNYGYTF. The CDR3 DNA follows: TGTGCCAGCACCTGGGGCAGGGGCAACTATGGCTACACCTTC.

CDR3 in DNA: TGTGCCACCGGGACTAGCGGGGCATATGACGCAGATACGCAGTATTTT. The encoded protein is CATGTSGAYDADTQYF. The V and J genes are TRBV24-1 and TRBJ2-3; 13 bases are shared with TRBD2. This CDR3 comprises 16 residues. Trimming at V came to 9 bases and at J to 4 bases, leaving 9 bases not matched to a gene. Per the germline V gene, CDR1 is KGHDR and CDR2 is SFDVKD.

This chain joins TRBV5-1 and TRBJ2-1, with D tentatively TRBD1 (5 bases). Between the trimmed V and J ends, which lost 7 bases and 8 bases, there was a span of 16 bases. This CDR3 comprises 13 residues. Germline V gives CDR1 SGHRS, CDR2 YFSETQ. CDR3: CASCRGSGDEQFF. Here the CDR3 DNA reads TGCGCCAGCTGTAGGGGATCGGGTGATGAGCAGTTCTTC.

The chain employs TRBV29-1 and TRBJ2-5, with 11 bases fitting TRBD2. This CDR3 has 12 residues. Trimming at V came to 5 bases and at J to 5 bases, leaving 1 base not matched to a gene. Germline loops: CDR1 SQVTM, CDR2 ANQGSEA. The CDR3 reads CSVLAGGETQYF. The DNA of the CDR3 is TGCAGCGTTTTAGCGGGGGGGGAGACCCAGTACTTC.

The rearrangement joins TRBV25-1 to TRBJ2-1; D unresolved. Germline V gives CDR1 MGHDK, CDR2 SYGVNS. V lost 3 bases and J lost 4, with 1 base in between. This CDR3 comprises 11 residues. The CDR3 coding sequence is TGTGCCAGCAGTGATTACAATGAGCAGTTCTTC. This sequence encodes CASSDYNEQFF. Variable domain in full (rest from reference TRBV25-1 and TRBJ2-1): EADIYQTPRYLVIGTGKKITLECSQTMGHDKMYWYQQDPGMELHLIHYSYGVNSTEKGDLSSESTVSRIRTEHFPLTLESARPSHTSQYLCASSDYNEQFFGPGTRLTVL.

This chain uses TRBV2 with TRBJ1-3; no firm D call. Trimming cost V 6 bases and J 0 bases, with 15 bases left between them. This CDR3 contains 16 residues. The V gene's germline CDR1 is SNHLY and CDR2 FYNNEI. The chain's CDR3 is CASSKTGPISGNTIYF. As DNA, the CDR3 is TGTGCCAGCAGCAAAACCGGGCCTATCTCTGGAAACACCATATATTTT.

The CDR3 sequence is CASSSSGATQETQYF. The CDR3 DNA reads as TGTGCCAGCAGCTCCTCCGGAGCGACCCAAGAGACCCAGTACTTC. The chain carries TRBV7-3 and TRBJ2-5; unclear D gene. Per the germline V gene, CDR1 is SGHTA and CDR2 is FQGTGA. The ends were cut back, 4 bases at V and 1 base at J, with 13 bases in the middle. The CDR3 sequence is 15 residues long.